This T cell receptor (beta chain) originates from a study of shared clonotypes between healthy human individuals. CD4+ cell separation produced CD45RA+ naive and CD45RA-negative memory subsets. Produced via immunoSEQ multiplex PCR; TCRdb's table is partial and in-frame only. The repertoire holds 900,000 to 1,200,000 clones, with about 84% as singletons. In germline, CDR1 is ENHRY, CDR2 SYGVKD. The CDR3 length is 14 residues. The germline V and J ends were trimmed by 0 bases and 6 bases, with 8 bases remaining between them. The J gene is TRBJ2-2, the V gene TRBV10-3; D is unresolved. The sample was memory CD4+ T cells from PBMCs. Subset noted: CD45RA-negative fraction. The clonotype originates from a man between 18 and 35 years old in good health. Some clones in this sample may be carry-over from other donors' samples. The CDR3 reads CAISESGKAGELFF. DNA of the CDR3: TGTGCCATCAGTGAGTCGGGGAAAGCCGGGGAGCTGTTTTTT.